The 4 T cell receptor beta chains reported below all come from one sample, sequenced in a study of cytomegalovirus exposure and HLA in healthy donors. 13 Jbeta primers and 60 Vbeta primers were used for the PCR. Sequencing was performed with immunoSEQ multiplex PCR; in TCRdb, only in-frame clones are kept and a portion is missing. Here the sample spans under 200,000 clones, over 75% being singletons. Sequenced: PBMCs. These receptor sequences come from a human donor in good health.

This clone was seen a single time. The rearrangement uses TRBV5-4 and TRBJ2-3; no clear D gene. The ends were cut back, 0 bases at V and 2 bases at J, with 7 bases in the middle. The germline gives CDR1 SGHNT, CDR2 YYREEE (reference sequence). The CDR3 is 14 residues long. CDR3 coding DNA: TGTGCCAGCAGCTTGGAAGTAGTCACAGATACGCAGTATTTT. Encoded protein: CASSLEVVTDTQYF.

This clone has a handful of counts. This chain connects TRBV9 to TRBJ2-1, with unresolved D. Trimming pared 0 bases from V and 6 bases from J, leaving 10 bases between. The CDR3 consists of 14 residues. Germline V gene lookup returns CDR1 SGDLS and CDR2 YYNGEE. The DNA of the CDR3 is TGTGCCAGCAGCGTAGCTACCAGGTTCAATGAGCAGTTCTTC. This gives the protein CASSVATRFNEQFF.

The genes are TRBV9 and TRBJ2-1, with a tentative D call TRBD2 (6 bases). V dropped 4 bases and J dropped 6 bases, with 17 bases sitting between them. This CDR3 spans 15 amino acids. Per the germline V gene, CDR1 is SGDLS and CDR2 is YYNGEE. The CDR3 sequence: CASSPTRGLGNEQFF. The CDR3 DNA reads TGTGCCAGCAGCCCCACGCGGGGCCTAGGCAATGAGCAGTTCTTC.

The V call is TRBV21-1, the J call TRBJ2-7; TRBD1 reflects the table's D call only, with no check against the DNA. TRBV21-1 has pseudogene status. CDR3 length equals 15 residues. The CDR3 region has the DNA TGTGCCATCCCACCCCCGGGACAGGGCGGCGACGAGCAGTACTTC. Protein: CAIPPPGQGGDEQYF.